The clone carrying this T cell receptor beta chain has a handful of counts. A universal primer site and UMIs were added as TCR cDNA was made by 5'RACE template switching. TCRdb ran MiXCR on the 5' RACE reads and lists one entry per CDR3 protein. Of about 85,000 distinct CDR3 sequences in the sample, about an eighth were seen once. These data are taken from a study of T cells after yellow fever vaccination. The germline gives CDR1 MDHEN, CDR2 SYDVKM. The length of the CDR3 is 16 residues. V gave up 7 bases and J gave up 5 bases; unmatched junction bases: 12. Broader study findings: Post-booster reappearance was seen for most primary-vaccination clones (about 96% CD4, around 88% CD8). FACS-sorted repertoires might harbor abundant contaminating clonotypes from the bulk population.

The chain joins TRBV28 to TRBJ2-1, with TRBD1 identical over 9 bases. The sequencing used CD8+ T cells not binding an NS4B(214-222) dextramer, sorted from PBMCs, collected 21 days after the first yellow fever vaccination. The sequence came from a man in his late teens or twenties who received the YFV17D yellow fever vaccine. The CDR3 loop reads CASTPPIRDRDNEQFF. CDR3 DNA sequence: TGTGCCAGCACCCCACCCATTCGGGACAGGGACAATGAGCAGTTCTTC.